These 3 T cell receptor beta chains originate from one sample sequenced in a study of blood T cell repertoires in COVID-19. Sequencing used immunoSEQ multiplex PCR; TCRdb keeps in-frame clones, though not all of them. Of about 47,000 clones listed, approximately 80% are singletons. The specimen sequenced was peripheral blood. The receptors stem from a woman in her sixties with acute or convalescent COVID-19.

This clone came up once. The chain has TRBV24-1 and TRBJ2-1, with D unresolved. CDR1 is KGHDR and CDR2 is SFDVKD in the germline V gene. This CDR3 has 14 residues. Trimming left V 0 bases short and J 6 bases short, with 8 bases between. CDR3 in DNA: TGTGCCACCAGTGATTTGGACGGCGGCAATGAGCAGTTCTTC. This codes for CATSDLDGGNEQFF.

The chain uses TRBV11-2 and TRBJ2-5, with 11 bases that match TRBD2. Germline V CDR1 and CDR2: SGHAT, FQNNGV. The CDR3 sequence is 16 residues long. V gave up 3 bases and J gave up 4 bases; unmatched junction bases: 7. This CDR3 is CASSFTSGGGGETQYF. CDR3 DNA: TGTGCCAGCAGCTTTACTAGCGGGGGAGGGGGAGAGACCCAGTACTTC.

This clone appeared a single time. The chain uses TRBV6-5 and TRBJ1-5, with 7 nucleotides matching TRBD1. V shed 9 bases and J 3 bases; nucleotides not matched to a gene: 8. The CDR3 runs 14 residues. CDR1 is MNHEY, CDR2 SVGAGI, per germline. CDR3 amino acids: CASTGVGPNQPQHF. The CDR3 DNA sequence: TGTGCCAGTACAGGGGTGGGACCCAATCAGCCCCAGCATTTT.